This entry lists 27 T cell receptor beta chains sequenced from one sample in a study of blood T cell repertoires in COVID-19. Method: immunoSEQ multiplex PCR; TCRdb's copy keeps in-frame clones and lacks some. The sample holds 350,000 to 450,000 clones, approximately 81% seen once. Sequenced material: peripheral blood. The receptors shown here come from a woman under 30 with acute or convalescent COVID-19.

In nucleotides, the CDR3 is TGTGCCAGCAGTTCAGACTCTGGAAACACCATATATTTT. As protein: CASSSDSGNTIYF. The chain recombines TRBV28 with TRBJ1-3; D remains unclear. This CDR3 comprises 13 residues. Germline lookup yields CDR1 MDHEN and CDR2 SYDVKM. V lost 4 bases and J 0 bases, leaving 4 bases between the germline ends. The variable domain in full, with the rest retrieved from reference TRBV28 and TRBJ1-3, is DVKVTQSSRYLVKRTGEKVFLECVQDMDHENMFWYRQDPGLGLRLIYFSYDVKMKEKGDIPEGYSVSREKKERFSLILESASTNQTSMYLCASSSDSGNTIYFGEGSWLTVV.

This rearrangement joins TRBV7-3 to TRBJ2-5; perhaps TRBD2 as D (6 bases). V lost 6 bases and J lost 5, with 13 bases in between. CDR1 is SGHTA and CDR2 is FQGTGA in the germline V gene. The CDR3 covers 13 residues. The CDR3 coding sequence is TGTGCCAGCAGTTTACGACTAGGGGAGACCCAGTACTTC. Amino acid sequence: CASSLRLGETQYF.

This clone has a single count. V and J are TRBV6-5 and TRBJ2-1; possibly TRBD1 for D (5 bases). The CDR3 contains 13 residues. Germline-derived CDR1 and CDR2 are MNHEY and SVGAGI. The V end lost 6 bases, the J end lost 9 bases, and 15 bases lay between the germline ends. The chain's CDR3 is CASRGAGSGEQFF. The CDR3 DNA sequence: TGTGCCAGCAGAGGCGCAGGGTCGGGTGAGCAGTTCTTC.

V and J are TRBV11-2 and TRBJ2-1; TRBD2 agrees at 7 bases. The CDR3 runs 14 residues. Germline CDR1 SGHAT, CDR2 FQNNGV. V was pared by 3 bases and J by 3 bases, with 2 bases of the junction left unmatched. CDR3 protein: CASSFGGGYNEQFF. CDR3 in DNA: TGTGCCAGCAGCTTTGGCGGGGGCTACAATGAGCAGTTCTTC.

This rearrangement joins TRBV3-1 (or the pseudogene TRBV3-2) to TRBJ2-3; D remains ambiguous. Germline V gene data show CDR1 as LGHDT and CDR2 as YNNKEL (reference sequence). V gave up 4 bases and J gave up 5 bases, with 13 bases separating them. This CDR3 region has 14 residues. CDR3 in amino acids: CASSLRSPRDTQYF. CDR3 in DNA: TGTGCCAGCAGCCTCCGCAGTCCCCGAGATACGCAGTATTTT.

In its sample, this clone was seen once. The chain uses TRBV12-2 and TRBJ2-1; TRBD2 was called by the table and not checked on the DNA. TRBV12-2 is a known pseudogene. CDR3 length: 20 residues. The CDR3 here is CASRLAFRSAGLAGAGEQFF. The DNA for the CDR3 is TGTGCAAGTCGCTTAGCGTTCCGATCCGCGGGACTAGCGGGAGCAGGTGAGCAGTTCTTC.

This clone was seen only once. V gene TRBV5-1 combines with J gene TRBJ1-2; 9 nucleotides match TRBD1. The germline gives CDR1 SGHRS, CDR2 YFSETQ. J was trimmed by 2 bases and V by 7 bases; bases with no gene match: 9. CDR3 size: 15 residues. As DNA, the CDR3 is TGCGCCAGCGTCCCCGGGGACAGGGAAAACTATGGCTACACCTTC. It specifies CASVPGDRENYGYTF.

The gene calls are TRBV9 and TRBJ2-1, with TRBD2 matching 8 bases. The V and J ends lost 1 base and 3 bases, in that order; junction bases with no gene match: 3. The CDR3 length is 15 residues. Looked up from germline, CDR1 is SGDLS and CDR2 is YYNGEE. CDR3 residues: CASSVTSGVYNEQFF. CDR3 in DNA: TGTGCCAGCAGCGTAACTAGCGGAGTCTACAATGAGCAGTTCTTC. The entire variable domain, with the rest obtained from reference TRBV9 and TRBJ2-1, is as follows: DSGVTQTPKHLITATGQRVTLRCSPRSGDLSVYWYQQSLDQGLQFLIQYYNGEERAKGNILERFSAQQFPDLHSELNLSSLELGDSALYFCASSVTSGVYNEQFFGPGTRLTVL.

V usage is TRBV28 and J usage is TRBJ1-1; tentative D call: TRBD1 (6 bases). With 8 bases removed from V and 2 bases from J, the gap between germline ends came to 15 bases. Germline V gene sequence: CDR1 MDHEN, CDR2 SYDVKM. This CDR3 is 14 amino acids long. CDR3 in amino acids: CASGTWGTNTEAFF. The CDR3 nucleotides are TGTGCCAGCGGTACCTGGGGGACAAACACTGAAGCTTTCTTT.

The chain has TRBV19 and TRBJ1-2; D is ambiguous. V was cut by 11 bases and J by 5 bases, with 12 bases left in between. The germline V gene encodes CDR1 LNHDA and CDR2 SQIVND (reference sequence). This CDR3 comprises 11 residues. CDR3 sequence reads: CASFSGYGYTF. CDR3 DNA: TGTGCCTCCTTTAGCGGGTATGGCTACACCTTC.

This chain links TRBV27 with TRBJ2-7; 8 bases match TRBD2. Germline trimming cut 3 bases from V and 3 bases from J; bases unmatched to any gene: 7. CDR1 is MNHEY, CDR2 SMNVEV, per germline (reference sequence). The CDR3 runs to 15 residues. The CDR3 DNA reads TGTGCCAGCAGTTTCCGAAGGAGCGGGAGCTACGAGCAGTACTTC. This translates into CASSFRRSGSYEQYF.

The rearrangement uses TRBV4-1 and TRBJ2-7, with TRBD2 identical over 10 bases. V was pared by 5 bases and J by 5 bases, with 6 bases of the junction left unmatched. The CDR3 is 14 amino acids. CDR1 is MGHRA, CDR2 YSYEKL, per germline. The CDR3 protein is CASSLSGGANEQYF. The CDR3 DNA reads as TGCGCCAGCAGCTTAAGCGGGGGGGCCAACGAGCAGTACTTC.

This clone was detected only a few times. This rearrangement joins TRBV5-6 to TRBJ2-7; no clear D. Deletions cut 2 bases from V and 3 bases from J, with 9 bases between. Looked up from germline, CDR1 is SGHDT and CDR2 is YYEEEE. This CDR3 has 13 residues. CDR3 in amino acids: CASSFGGYYEQYF. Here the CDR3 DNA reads TGTGCCAGCAGCTTCGGCGGTTACTACGAGCAGTACTTC. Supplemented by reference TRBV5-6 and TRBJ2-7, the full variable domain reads DAGVTQSPTHLIKTRGQQVTLRCSPKSGHDTVSWYQQALGQGPQFIFQYYEEEERQRGNFPDRFSGHQFPNYSSELNVNALLLGDSALYLCASSFGGYYEQYFGPGTRLTVT.

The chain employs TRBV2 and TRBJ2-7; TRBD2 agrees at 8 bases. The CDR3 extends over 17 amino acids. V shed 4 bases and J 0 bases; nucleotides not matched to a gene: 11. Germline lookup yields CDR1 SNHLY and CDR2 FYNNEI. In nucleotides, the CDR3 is TGTGCCAGCAGTGGTGAAGTAGCGGGACCCAGCTCCTACGAGCAGTACTTC. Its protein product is CASSGEVAGPSSYEQYF.

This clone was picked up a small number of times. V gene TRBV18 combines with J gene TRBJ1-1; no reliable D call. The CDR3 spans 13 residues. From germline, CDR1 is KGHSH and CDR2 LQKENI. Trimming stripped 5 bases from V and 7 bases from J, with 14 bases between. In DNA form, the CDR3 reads TGTGCCAGCTCATTCATTCGCGGGGATGAAGCTTTCTTT. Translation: CASSFIRGDEAFF. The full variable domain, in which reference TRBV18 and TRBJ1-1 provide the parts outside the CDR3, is NAGVMQNPRHLVRRRGQEARLRCSPMKGHSHVYWYRQLPEEGLKFMVYLQKENIIDESGMPKERFSAEFPKEGPSILRIQQVVRGDSAAYFCASSFIRGDEAFFGQGTRLTVV.

CDR3: CASSGWGQGAYEQYF. CDR3 bases: TGTGCCAGCAGTGGGTGGGGACAGGGGGCCTACGAGCAGTACTTC. This chain links TRBV2 with TRBJ2-7, with 11 bases aligning to TRBD1. The CDR3 runs 15 residues. Unmatched junction bases numbered 4, after V lost 4 bases and J lost 2 bases. The germline CDR1 and CDR2 sequences are SNHLY and FYNNEI.

The CDR3 region is CASFSGGIYGYTF. CDR3 DNA: TGTGCCAGCTTTTCAGGGGGGATCTATGGCTACACCTTC. The J gene is TRBJ1-2, the V gene TRBV6-6; 7 bases map to TRBD1. CDR3 size: 13 residues. After removal of 8 bases from V and 4 bases from J, the junction contained 7 bases not matched to a gene. Germline CDR1 and CDR2: MNHNY and SVGAGI (reference sequence).

The CDR3 spells CASGTGQGNAGALEAQHF. CDR3 nucleotide sequence: TGTGCTAGTGGTACGGGACAGGGGAACGCCGGGGCCCTAGAGGCCCAGCATTTT. The chain carries TRBV12-5 and TRBJ1-5; 10 positions match TRBD1. In germline, CDR1 is LGHNT, CDR2 FRNRAP. V lost 5 bases, J lost 11 bases, and 21 bases stayed unmatched. The CDR3 has 18 residues. Supplemented by reference TRBV12-5 and TRBJ1-5, the full variable domain reads DARVTQTPRHKVTEMGQEVTMRCQPILGHNTVFWYRQTMMQGLELLAYFRNRAPLDDSGMPKDRFSAEMPDATLATLKIQPSEPRDSAVYFCASGTGQGNAGALEAQHFGDGTRLSIL.

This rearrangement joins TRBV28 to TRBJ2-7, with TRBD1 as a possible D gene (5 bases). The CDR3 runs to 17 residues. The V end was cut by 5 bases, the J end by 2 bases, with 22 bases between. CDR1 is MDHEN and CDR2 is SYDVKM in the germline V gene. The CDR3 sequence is CASSALLSSGRAYEQYF. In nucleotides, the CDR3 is TGTGCCAGCAGTGCCTTGTTGTCGTCGGGCAGGGCCTACGAGCAGTACTTC. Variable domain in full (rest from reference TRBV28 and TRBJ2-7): DVKVTQSSRYLVKRTGEKVFLECVQDMDHENMFWYRQDPGLGLRLIYFSYDVKMKEKGDIPEGYSVSREKKERFSLILESASTNQTSMYLCASSALLSSGRAYEQYFGPGTRLTVT.

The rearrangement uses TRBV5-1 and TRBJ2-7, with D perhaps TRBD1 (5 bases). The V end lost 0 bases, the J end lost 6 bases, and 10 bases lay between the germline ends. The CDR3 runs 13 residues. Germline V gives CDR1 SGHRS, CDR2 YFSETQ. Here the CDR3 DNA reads TGCGCCAGCAGCTTGGGGGGCTCGGCCGAGCAGTACTTC. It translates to CASSLGGSAEQYF.

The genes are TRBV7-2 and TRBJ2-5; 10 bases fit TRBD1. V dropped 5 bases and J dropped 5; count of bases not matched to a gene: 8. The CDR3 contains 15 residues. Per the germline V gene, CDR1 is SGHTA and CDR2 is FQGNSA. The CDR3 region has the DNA TGTGCCAGCAGCCACGGGACAGGGGCTCTGGAGACCCAGTACTTC. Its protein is CASSHGTGALETQYF. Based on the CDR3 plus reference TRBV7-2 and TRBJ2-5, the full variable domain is GAGVSQSPSNKVTEKGKDVELRCDPISGHTALYWYRQSLGQGLEFLIYFQGNSAPDKSGLPSDRFSAERTGGSVSTLTIQRTQQEDSAVYLCASSHGTGALETQYFGPGTRLLVL.

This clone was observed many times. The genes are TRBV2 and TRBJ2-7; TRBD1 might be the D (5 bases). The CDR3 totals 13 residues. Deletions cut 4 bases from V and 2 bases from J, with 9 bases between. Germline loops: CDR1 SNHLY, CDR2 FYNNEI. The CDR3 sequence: CASSAGQPYEQYF. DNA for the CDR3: TGTGCCAGCAGTGCAGGGCAGCCCTACGAGCAGTACTTC. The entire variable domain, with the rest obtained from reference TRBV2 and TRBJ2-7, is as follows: EPEVTQTPSHQVTQMGQEVILRCVPISNHLYFYWYRQILGQKVEFLVSFYNNEISEKSEIFDDQFSVERPDGSNFTLKIRSTKLEDSAMYFCASSAGQPYEQYFGPGTRLTVT.

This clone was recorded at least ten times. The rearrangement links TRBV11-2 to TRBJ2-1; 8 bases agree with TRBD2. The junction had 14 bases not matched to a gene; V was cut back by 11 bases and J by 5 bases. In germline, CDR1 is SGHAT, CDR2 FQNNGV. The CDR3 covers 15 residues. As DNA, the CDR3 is TGTGCCCACGCACTCGCGGCTAGCGGGCACAATGAGCAGTTCTTC. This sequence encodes CAHALAASGHNEQFF.

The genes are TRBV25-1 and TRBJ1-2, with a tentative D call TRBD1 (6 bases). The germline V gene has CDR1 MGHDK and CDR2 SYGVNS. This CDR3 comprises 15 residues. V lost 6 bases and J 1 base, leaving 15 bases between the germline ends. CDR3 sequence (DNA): TGTGCCAGCAGCGGCGGACAGACGCTTAACTATGGCTACACCTTC. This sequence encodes CASSGGQTLNYGYTF.

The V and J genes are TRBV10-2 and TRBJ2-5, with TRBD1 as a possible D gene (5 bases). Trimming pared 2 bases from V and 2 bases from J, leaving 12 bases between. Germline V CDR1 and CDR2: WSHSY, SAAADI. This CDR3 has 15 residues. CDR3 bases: TGCGCCAGCAGTGAGGACAGTACGACTCAAGAGACCCAGTACTTC. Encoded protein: CASSEDSTTQETQYF.

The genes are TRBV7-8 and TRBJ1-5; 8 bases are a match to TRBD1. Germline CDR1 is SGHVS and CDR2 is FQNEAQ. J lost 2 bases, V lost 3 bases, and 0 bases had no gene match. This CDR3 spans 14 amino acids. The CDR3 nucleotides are TGTGCCAGCAGCTTGGGACAGGGCAATCAGCCCCAGCATTTT. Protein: CASSLGQGNQPQHF.

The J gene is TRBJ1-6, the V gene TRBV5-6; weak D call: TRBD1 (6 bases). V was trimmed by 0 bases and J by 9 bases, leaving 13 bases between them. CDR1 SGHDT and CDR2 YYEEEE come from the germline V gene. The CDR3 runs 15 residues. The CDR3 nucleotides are TGTGCCAGCAGCTTGGATTCAGGGGATTTTTCACCCCTCCACTTT. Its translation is CASSLDSGDFSPLHF.